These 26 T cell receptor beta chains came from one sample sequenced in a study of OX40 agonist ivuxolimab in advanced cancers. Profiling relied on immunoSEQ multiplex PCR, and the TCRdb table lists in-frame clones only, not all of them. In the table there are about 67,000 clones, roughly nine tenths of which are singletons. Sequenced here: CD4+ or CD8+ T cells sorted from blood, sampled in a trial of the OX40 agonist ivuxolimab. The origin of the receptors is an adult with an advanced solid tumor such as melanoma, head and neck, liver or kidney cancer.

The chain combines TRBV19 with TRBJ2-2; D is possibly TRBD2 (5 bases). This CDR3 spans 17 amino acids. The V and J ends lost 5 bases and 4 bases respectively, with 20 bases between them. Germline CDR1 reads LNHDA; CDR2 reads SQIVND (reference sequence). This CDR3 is CASSLKTTLGFTGELFF. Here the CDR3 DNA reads TGTGCCAGTAGTCTAAAGACTACCCTGGGGTTCACCGGGGAGCTGTTTTTT. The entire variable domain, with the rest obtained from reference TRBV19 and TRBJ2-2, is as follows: DGGITQSPKYLFRKEGQNVTLSCEQNLNHDAMYWYRQDPGQGLRLIYYSQIVNDFQKGDIAEGYSVSREKKESFPLTVTSAQKNPTAFYLCASSLKTTLGFTGELFFGEGSRLTVL.

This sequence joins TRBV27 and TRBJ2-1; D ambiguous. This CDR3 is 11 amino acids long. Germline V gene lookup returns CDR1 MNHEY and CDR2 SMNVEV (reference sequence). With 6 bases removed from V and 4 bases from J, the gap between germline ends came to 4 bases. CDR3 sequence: CASRAYNEQFF. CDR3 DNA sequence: TGTGCCAGCAGGGCTTACAATGAGCAGTTCTTC.

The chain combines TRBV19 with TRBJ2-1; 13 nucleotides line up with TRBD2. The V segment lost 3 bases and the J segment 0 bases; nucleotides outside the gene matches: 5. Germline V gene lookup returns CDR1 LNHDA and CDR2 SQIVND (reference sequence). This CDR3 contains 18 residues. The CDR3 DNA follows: TGTGCCAGTAGTATGGTCGGACTAGCGGGAGCCTCCTACAATGAGCAGTTCTTC. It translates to CASSMVGLAGASYNEQFF.

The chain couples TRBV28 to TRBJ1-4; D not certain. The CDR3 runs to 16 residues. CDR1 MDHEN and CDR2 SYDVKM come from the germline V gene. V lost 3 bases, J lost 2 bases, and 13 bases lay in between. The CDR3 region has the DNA TGTGCCAGCAGTTTTGGCTTTGGGCGGACTAATGAAAAACTGTTTTTT. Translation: CASSFGFGRTNEKLFF.

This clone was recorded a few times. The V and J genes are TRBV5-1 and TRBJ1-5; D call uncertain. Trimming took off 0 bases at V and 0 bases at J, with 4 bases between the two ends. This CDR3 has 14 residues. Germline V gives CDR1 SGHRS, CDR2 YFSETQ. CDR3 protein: CASSLDYSNQPQHF. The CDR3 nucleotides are TGCGCCAGCAGCTTGGACTATAGCAATCAGCCCCAGCATTTT.

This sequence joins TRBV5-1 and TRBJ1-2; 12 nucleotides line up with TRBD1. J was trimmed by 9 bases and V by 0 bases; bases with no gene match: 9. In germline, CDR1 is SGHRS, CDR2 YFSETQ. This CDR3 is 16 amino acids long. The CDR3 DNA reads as TGCGCCAGCAGCTTGGGCGGGGGACAGGGGGCTGTTCGCTACACCTTC. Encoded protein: CASSLGGGQGAVRYTF.

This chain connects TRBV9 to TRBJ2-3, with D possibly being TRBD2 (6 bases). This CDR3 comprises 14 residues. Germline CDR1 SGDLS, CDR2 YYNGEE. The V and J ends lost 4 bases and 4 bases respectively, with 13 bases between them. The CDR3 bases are TGTGCCAGCAGCCCCCGGGAGAGGCCAGATACGCAGTATTTT. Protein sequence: CASSPRERPDTQYF.

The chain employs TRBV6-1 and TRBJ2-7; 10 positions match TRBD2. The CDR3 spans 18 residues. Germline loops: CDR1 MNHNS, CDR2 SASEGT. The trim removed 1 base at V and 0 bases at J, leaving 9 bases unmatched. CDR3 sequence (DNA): TGTGCCAGCAGTGAAGGGGCTAGCGGGAGTTTGTACTCCTACGAGCAGTACTTC. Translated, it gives CASSEGASGSLYSYEQYF.

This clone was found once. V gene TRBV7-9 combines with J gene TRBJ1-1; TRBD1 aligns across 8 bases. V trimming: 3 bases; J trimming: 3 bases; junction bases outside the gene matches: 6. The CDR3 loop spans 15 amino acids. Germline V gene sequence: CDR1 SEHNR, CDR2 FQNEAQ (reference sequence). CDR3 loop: CASSFPGQGHTEAFF. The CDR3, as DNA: TGTGCCAGCAGCTTTCCAGGACAGGGCCACACTGAAGCTTTCTTT.

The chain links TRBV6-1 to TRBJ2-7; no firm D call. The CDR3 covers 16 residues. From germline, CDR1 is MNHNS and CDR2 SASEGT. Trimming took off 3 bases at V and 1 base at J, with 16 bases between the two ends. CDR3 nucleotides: TGTGCCAGCAGTGATAGCAGGAAGTCTGAGTCCTACGAGCAGTACTTC. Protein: CASSDSRKSESYEQYF.

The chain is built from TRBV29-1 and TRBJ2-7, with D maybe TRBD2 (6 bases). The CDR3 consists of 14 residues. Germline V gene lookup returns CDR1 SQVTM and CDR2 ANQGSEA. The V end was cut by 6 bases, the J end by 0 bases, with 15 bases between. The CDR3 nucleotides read TGCAGCGTCCGCCGGGACTCAACCTCCTACGAGCAGTACTTC. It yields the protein CSVRRDSTSYEQYF.

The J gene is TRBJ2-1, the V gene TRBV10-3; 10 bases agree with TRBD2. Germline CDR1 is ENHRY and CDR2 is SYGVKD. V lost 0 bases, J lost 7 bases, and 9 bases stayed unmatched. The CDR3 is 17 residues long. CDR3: CAISESASGSSTNEQFF. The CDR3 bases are TGTGCCATCAGTGAGTCGGCTAGCGGGAGTAGTACTAATGAGCAGTTCTTC.

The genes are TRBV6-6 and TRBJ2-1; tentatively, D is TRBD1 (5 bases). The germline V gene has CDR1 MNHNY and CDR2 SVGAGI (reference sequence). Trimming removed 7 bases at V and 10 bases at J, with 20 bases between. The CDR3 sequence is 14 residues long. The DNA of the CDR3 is TGTGCCAGCAAGGATACAGGCCCCGAAAGGGAGCAGTTCTTC. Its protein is CASKDTGPEREQFF.

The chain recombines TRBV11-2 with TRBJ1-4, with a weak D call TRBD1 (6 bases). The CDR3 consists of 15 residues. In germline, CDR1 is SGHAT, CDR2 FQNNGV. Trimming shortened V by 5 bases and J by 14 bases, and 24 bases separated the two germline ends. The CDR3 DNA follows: TGTGCCAGCAGCCTATCTGGGGGGGGCCCCTCTCGGCTGTTTTTT. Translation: CASSLSGGGPSRLFF.

As DNA, the CDR3 is TGCGCCAGCAGCCAAGAGGGGATGGCGGGAGTCACCGGGGAGCTGTTTTTT. Residues: CASSQEGMAGVTGELFF. J is TRBJ2-2 and V is TRBV4-1; 7 nucleotides align to TRBD2. V lost 0 bases to trimming and J lost 4 bases; unmatched junction nucleotides: 8. The CDR3 is 17 amino acids. CDR1 MGHRA and CDR2 YSYEKL come from the germline V gene.

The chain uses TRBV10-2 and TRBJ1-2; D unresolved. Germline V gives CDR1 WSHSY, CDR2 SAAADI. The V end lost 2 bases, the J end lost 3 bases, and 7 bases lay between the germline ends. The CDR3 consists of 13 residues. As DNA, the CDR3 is TGCGCCAGCAGTGAGGTGATACACTATGGCTACACCTTC. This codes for CASSEVIHYGYTF.

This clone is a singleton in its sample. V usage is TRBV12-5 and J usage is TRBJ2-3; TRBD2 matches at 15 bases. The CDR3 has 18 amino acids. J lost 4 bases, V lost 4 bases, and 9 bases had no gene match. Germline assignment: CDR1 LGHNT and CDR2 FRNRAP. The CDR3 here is CASGYGTSGRTSADTQYF. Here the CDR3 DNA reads TGTGCTAGTGGTTACGGGACTAGCGGGAGGACGAGTGCAGATACGCAGTATTTT.

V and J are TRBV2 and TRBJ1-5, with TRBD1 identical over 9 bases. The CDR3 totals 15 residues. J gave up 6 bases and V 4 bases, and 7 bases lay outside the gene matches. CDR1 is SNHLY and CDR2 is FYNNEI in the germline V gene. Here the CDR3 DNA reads TGTGCCAGCAGTGCGGGACAGGGTTTCGGTCAGCCCCAGCATTTT. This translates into CASSAGQGFGQPQHF.

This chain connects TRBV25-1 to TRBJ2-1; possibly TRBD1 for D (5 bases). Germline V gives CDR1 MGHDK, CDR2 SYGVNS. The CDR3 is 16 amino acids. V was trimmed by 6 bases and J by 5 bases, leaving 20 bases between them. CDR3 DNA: TGTGCCAGCAGAACACTGGGGCGACGGGCCGACAATGAGCAGTTCTTC. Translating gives CASRTLGRRADNEQFF.

The chain's CDR3 is CASSLRGAGGYTEAFF. Written as DNA, the CDR3 is TGTGCCAGCAGCCTCAGAGGGGCAGGGGGATACACTGAAGCTTTCTTT. V usage is TRBV11-3 and J usage is TRBJ1-1, with 7 bases lining up with TRBD1. Germline V gene lookup returns CDR1 SGHNT and CDR2 YENEEA. The CDR3 consists of 16 residues. With 5 bases clipped from V and 3 bases from J, the junction kept 12 bases outside the gene matches.

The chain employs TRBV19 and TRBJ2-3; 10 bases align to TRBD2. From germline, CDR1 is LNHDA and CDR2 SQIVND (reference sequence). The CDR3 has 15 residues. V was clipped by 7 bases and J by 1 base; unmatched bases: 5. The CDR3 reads CASTRGLAGTDTQYF. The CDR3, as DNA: TGTGCCAGTACCAGAGGACTAGCGGGCACAGATACGCAGTATTTT. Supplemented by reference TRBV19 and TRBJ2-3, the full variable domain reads DGGITQSPKYLFRKEGQNVTLSCEQNLNHDAMYWYRQDPGQGLRLIYYSQIVNDFQKGDIAEGYSVSREKKESFPLTVTSAQKNPTAFYLCASTRGLAGTDTQYFGPGTRLTVL.

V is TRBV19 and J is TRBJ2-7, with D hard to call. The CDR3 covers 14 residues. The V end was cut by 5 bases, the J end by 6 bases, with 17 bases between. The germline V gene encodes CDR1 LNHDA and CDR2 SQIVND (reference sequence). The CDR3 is CASSVSGGIIEQYF. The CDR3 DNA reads TGTGCCAGTAGTGTGTCTGGTGGGATAATCGAGCAGTACTTC.

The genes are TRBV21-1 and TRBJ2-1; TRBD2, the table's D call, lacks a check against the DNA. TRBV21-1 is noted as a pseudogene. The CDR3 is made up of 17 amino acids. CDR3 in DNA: TGTGCCAGCAGCATAGAAAGGACTAGCGGAGTCTACAATGAGCAGTTCTTC. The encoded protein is CASSIERTSGVYNEQFF.

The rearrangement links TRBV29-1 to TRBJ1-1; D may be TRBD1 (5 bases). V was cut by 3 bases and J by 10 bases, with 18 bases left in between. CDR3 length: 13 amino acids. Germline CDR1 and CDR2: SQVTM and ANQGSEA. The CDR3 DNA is TGCAGCGTTGAGCCAGGTGGGGCAGGCGGAGCTTTCTTT. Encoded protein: CSVEPGGAGGAFF.

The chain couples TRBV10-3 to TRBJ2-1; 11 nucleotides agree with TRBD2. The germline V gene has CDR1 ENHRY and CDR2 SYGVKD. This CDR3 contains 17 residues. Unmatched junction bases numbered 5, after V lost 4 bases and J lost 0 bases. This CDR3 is CAISVKTSGASYNEQFF. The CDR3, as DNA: TGTGCCATCAGTGTGAAGACTAGCGGGGCCTCCTACAATGAGCAGTTCTTC.

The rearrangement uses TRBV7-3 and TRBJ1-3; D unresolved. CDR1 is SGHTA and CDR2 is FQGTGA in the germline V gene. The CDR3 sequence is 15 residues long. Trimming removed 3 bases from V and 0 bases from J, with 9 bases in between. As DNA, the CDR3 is TGTGCCAGCAGCTTCGCGGGAGTCTCTGGAAACACCATATATTTT. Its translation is CASSFAGVSGNTIYF.